This T cell receptor beta chain was recovered during a study of blood T cell repertoires in COVID-19. Overall study: Sites in the United States, Italy and Spain provided acute and convalescent COVID-19 samples.

Allocation to cohorts depended on clinical history reported by the participants. With 1 base removed from V and 1 base from J, the gap between germline ends came to 7 bases. The germline gives CDR1 LNHNV, CDR2 YYDKDF (reference sequence). CDR3 size: 14 residues. Method: immunoSEQ multiplex PCR; TCRdb's copy keeps in-frame clones and lacks some. The sample records about 200,000 clones, about 82% being singletons. This sequence originates from a man aged 35-49 years with acute COVID-19. J is TRBJ1-1 and V is TRBV15; no clear D gene. Sequenced: PBMCs or T cells enriched from blood (not recorded which). The CDR3 loop reads CATSRGRANTEAFF. The CDR3 nucleotides read TGTGCCACCAGCAGAGGGAGGGCGAACACTGAAGCTTTCTTT.